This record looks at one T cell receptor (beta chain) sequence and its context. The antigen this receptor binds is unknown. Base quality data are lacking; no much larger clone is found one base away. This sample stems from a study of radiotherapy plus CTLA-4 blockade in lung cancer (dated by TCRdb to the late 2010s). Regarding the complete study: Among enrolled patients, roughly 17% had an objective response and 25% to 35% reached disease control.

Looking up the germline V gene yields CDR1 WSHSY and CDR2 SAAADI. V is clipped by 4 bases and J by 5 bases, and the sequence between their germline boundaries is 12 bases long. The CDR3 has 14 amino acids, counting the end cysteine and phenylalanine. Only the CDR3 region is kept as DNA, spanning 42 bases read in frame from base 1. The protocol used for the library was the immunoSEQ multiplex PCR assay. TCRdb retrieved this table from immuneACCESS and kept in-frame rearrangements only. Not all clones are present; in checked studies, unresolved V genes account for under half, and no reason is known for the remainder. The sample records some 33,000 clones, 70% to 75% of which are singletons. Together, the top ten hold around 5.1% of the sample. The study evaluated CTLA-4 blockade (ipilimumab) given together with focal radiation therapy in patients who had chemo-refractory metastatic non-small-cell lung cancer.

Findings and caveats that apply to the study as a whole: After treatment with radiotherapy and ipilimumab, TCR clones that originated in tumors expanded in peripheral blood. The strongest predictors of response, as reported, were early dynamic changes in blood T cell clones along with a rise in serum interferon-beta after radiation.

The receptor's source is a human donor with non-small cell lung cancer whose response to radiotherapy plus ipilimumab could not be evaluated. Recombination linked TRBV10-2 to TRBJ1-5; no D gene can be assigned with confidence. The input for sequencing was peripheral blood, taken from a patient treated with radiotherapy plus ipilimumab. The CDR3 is CASSVSGRDQPQHF. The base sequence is TGCGCCAGCAGTGTGTCGGGGAGGGATCAGCCCCAGCATTTT.